These T cell receptor beta chains were read from a single sample in a study of T cell changes during pregnancy in multiple sclerosis. Clones were read by immunoSEQ multiplex PCR, and TCRdb kept only the in-frame ones, dropping some. Counted here are some 80,000 clones, about 90% occurring once; the ten biggest clones make up 2.6%. The specimen comprised peripheral blood, sampled before pregnancy. These receptors were collected from a female donor with multiple sclerosis, enrolled in a pregnancy study. CDR3s include the opening cysteine and the closing phenylalanine or tryptophan. A D gene is named only where the DNA matches it firmly. Size tells how often a clone was seen (once, few, many) or the class of an expanded clone, and some rows leave it out.

V gene: TRBV5-6
D gene: NA
clone size: NA
J gene: TRBJ1-1
CDR3 protein: CASSPGSMNTEAFF
CDR3 DNA: TGTGCCAGCAGCCCGGGGTCCATGAACACTGAAGCTTTCTTT

V gene: TRBV4-2
D gene: NA
clone size: NA
J gene: TRBJ1-5
CDR3 protein: CASSQDFNSNQPQHF
CDR3 DNA: TGTGCCAGCAGCCAAGATTTTAATAGCAATCAGCCCCAGCATTTT

V gene: TRBV13
D gene: NA
clone size: NA
J gene: TRBJ1-1
CDR3 protein: CASSPDRSTEAFF
CDR3 DNA: TGTGCCAGCAGCCCTGACAGATCCACTGAAGCTTTCTTT

V gene: TRBV27
D gene: NA
clone size: NA
J gene: TRBJ1-1
CDR3 protein: CASRRVTNTEAFF
CDR3 DNA: TGTGCCAGCAGGCGCGTAACGAACACTGAAGCTTTCTTT

V gene: TRBV28
D gene: TRBD1
clone size: once
J gene: TRBJ2-7
CDR3 protein: CASSLKDRGLSYEQYF
CDR3 DNA: TGTGCCAGCAGTTTAAAGGACAGGGGGCTATCCTACGAGCAGTACTTC

V gene: TRBV2
D gene: TRBD1
clone size: NA
J gene: TRBJ1-2
CDR3 protein: CASGTRQGMGYGYTF
CDR3 DNA: TGTGCCAGCGGAACGAGACAGGGGATGGGCTATGGCTACACCTTC

V gene: TRBV7-6
D gene: TRBD2
clone size: NA
J gene: TRBJ2-7
CDR3 protein: CASSAAGGRLYEQYF
CDR3 DNA: TGTGCCAGCAGTGCAGCGGGAGGTCGACTCTACGAGCAGTACTTC

V gene: TRBV5-1
D gene: NA
clone size: NA
J gene: TRBJ2-7
CDR3 protein: CASSPGNRASYEQYF
CDR3 DNA: TGCGCCAGCAGCCCGGGGAACAGGGCCTCCTACGAGCAGTACTTC

V gene: TRBV19
D gene: TRBD1
clone size: NA
J gene: TRBJ1-2
CDR3 protein: CASSGDRRYGYTF
CDR3 DNA: TGTGCCAGTAGTGGGGACAGGCGCTATGGCTACACCTTC

V gene: TRBV25-1
D gene: NA
clone size: NA
J gene: TRBJ2-3
CDR3 protein: CASSETGGGTDTQYF
CDR3 DNA: TGTGCCAGCAGTGAAACCGGGGGAGGCACAGATACGCAGTATTTT

V gene: TRBV5-6
D gene: NA
clone size: once
J gene: TRBJ2-3
CDR3 protein: CASSLAGERTDTQYF
CDR3 DNA: TGTGCCAGCAGCTTGGCAGGGGAAAGGACAGATACGCAGTATTTT

V gene: TRBV7-6
D gene: NA
clone size: NA
J gene: TRBJ1-1
CDR3 protein: CASSFSPGRREERNTEAFF
CDR3 DNA: TGTGCCAGCAGCTTTTCTCCGGGCAGAAGGGAGGAGAGGAACACTGAAGCTTTCTTT

V gene: TRBV2
D gene: NA
clone size: NA
J gene: TRBJ2-1
CDR3 protein: CASRMGGAGNEQFF
CDR3 DNA: TGTGCCAGCAGGATGGGGGGGGCTGGAAATGAGCAGTTCTTC

V gene: TRBV4-2
D gene: TRBD2
clone size: NA
J gene: TRBJ2-7
CDR3 protein: CASSQGLAGEHEQYF
CDR3 DNA: TGTGCCAGCAGCCAGGGACTAGCGGGAGAACACGAGCAGTACTTC

V gene: TRBV5-1
D gene: NA
clone size: NA
J gene: TRBJ2-5
CDR3 protein: CASSPLQGDQETQYF
CDR3 DNA: TGCGCCAGCAGCCCCCTACAGGGTGACCAAGAGACCCAGTACTTC

V gene: TRBV11-3
D gene: NA
clone size: NA
J gene: TRBJ2-3
CDR3 protein: CASSPGGTAPTQYF
CDR3 DNA: TGTGCCAGCAGCCCGGGGGGGACAGCCCCGACGCAGTATTTT

V gene: TRBV19
D gene: TRBD1
clone size: few
J gene: TRBJ1-1
CDR3 protein: CASSIRGGVSTEAFF
CDR3 DNA: TGTGCCAGTAGTATTAGAGGGGGCGTCAGCACTGAAGCTTTCTTT

V gene: TRBV19
D gene: TRBD2
clone size: NA
J gene: TRBJ2-7
CDR3 protein: CASKSFAGGSYEQYF
CDR3 DNA: TGTGCCAGTAAATCTTTTGCGGGAGGTTCGTACGAGCAGTACTTC

V gene: TRBV4-3
D gene: TRBD2
clone size: NA
J gene: TRBJ2-3
CDR3 protein: CASSQDTLGLGSADTQYF
CDR3 DNA: TGCGCCAGCAGCCAAGATACCCTAGGACTAGGGAGCGCAGATACGCAGTATTTT

V gene: TRBV2
D gene: NA
clone size: NA
J gene: TRBJ2-2
CDR3 protein: CASSEQLVNTGELFF
CDR3 DNA: TGTGCCAGCAGTGAACAACTAGTAAACACCGGGGAGCTGTTTTTT

V gene: TRBV4-2
D gene: TRBD2
clone size: once
J gene: TRBJ2-5
CDR3 protein: CASSQVPSYSAGSQETQYF
CDR3 DNA: TGTGCCAGCAGCCAAGTCCCCAGCTACTCAGCGGGATCTCAAGAGACCCAGTACTTC

V gene: TRBV7-9
D gene: TRBD2
clone size: NA
J gene: TRBJ2-1
CDR3 protein: CASSPTSVNNEQFF
CDR3 DNA: TGTGCCAGCAGCCCGACTAGCGTGAACAATGAGCAGTTCTTC

V gene: TRBV4-1
D gene: NA
clone size: NA
J gene: TRBJ1-2
CDR3 protein: CASSQGPGDYGYTF
CDR3 DNA: TGCGCCAGCAGCCAAGGGCCGGGGGACTATGGCTACACCTTC

V gene: TRBV5-1
D gene: NA
clone size: NA
J gene: TRBJ1-1
CDR3 protein: CASSRGDPYLNAEAFF
CDR3 DNA: TGCGCCAGCAGCCGCGGGGACCCGTATTTGAACGCTGAAGCTTTCTTT

V gene: TRBV25-1
D gene: NA
clone size: NA
J gene: TRBJ2-1
CDR3 protein: CASSPGGEQFF
CDR3 DNA: TGTGCCAGCAGCCCCGGCGGTGAGCAGTTCTTC

V gene: TRBV14
D gene: TRBD2
clone size: NA
J gene: TRBJ2-2
CDR3 protein: CASSQLGLANTGELFF
CDR3 DNA: TGTGCCAGCAGCCAATTGGGACTAGCGAACACCGGGGAGCTGTTTTTT

V gene: TRBV28
D gene: NA
clone size: NA
J gene: TRBJ2-2
CDR3 protein: CASSLAGPGELFF
CDR3 DNA: TGTGCCAGCAGTTTAGCGGGGCCCGGGGAGCTGTTTTTT

V gene: TRBV5-1
D gene: NA
clone size: NA
J gene: TRBJ1-1
CDR3 protein: CASSLRGEEVVAFF
CDR3 DNA: TGCGCCAGCAGCTTGCGGGGGGAAGAGGTGGTTGCGTTCTTT

V gene: TRBV20-1
D gene: NA
clone size: NA
J gene: TRBJ2-1
CDR3 protein: CSAVQWNEQFF
CDR3 DNA: TGCAGTGCTGTACAGTGGAATGAGCAGTTCTTC

V gene: TRBV9
D gene: NA
clone size: NA
J gene: TRBJ1-4
CDR3 protein: CASSGSSWNEKLFF
CDR3 DNA: TGTGCCAGCAGCGGGAGCAGTTGGAATGAAAAACTGTTTTTT

V gene: TRBV23-1
D gene: TRBD1
clone size: NA
J gene: TRBJ1-1
CDR3 protein: CASRHHRGQGTEAFF
CDR3 DNA: TGCGCCAGCAGACATCACAGGGGGCAGGGAACTGAAGCTTTCTTT

V gene: TRBV5-4
D gene: TRBD2
clone size: NA
J gene: TRBJ2-7
CDR3 protein: CASSLAGGPYEQYF
CDR3 DNA: TGTGCCAGCAGCTTAGCGGGAGGTCCGTACGAGCAGTACTTC

V gene: TRBV5-4
D gene: TRBD1
clone size: NA
J gene: TRBJ1-2
CDR3 protein: CASTLQGGYGYTF
CDR3 DNA: TGTGCCAGCACTTTACAGGGGGGCTATGGCTACACCTTC

V gene: TRBV25-1
D gene: TRBD2
clone size: NA
J gene: TRBJ2-3
CDR3 protein: CASSPPEDSGMEYF
CDR3 DNA: TGTGCCAGCAGTCCCCCCGAAGATAGCGGGATGGAGTATTTT

V gene: TRBV21-1
D gene: NA
clone size: NA
J gene: TRBJ1-5
CDR3 protein: CASIANRDSNQPQHF
CDR3 DNA: TGTGCCAGCATCGCGAACAGGGATAGCAATCAGCCCCAGCATTTT

V gene: TRBV18
D gene: NA
clone size: NA
J gene: TRBJ1-3
CDR3 protein: CASSPAGKNTIYF
CDR3 DNA: TGTGCCAGCTCACCGGCGGGGAAAAACACCATATATTTT

V gene: TRBV7-8
D gene: TRBD2
clone size: once
J gene: TRBJ2-7
CDR3 protein: CASSLNGLAEQYF
CDR3 DNA: TGTGCCAGCAGCTTAAACGGACTAGCGGAGCAGTACTTC

V gene: TRBV10-3
D gene: NA
clone size: once
J gene: TRBJ1-5
CDR3 protein: CATKNLNSNQPQHF
CDR3 DNA: TGTGCCACCAAAAACCTAAATAGCAATCAGCCCCAGCATTTT

V gene: TRBV28
D gene: NA
clone size: NA
J gene: TRBJ2-7
CDR3 protein: CASSHLLGSSKTEQYF
CDR3 DNA: TGTGCCAGCAGCCACCTCTTGGGCAGTTCTAAAACAGAGCAGTACTTC

V gene: TRBV7-2
D gene: NA
clone size: NA
J gene: TRBJ2-1
CDR3 protein: CASRERNEQFF
CDR3 DNA: TGTGCCAGCAGAGAGAGAAATGAGCAGTTCTTC

V gene: TRBV28
D gene: NA
clone size: NA
J gene: TRBJ1-4
CDR3 protein: CASKEITGKLFF
CDR3 DNA: TGTGCCAGTAAAGAGATAACCGGAAAACTGTTTTTT

V gene: TRBV18
D gene: TRBD2
clone size: NA
J gene: TRBJ2-1
CDR3 protein: CASSRGLGEQFF
CDR3 DNA: TGTGCCAGCTCACGAGGACTAGGTGAGCAGTTCTTC

V gene: TRBV27
D gene: NA
clone size: NA
J gene: TRBJ2-2
CDR3 protein: CASSSGLGNTGELFF
CDR3 DNA: TGTGCCAGCAGTTCGGGACTGGGGAACACCGGGGAGCTGTTTTTT

V gene: TRBV19
D gene: NA
clone size: NA
J gene: TRBJ2-1
CDR3 protein: CASQTVGGSYNEQFF
CDR3 DNA: TGTGCCAGTCAAACAGTGGGGGGCTCCTACAATGAGCAGTTCTTC

V gene: TRBV15
D gene: NA
clone size: NA
J gene: TRBJ2-7
CDR3 protein: CATSRGQHLSYEQYF
CDR3 DNA: TGTGCCACCAGCAGAGGACAACACTTGAGCTACGAGCAGTACTTC

V gene: TRBV11-3
D gene: TRBD2
clone size: NA
J gene: TRBJ2-3
CDR3 protein: CASSLGAGTDTQYF
CDR3 DNA: TGTGCCAGCAGCTTAGGAGCGGGAACAGATACGCAGTATTTT